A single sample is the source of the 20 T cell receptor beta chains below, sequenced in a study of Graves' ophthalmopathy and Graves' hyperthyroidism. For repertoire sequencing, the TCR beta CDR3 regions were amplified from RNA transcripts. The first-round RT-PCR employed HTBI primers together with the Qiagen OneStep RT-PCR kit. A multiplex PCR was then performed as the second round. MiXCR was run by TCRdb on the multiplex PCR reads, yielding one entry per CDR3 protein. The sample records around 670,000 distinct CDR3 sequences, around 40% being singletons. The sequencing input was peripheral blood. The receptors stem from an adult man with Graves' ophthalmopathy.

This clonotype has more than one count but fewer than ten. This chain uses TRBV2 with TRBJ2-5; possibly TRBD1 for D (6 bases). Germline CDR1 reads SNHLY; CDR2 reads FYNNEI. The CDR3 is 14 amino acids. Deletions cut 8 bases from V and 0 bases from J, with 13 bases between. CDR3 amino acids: CASSQDSYQETQYF. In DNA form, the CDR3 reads TGTGCCAGCTCACAGGACAGTTACCAAGAGACCCAGTACTTC.

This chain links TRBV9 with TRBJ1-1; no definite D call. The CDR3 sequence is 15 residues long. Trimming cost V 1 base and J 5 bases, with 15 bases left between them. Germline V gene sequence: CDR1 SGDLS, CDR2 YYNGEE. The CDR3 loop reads CASSVNEWDQTEAFF. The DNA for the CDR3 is TGTGCCAGCAGCGTAAACGAGTGGGATCAGACTGAAGCTTTCTTT.

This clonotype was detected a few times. The CDR3 loop is CASRERGQAGSNQPQHF. The DNA of the CDR3 is TGTGCCAGCAGGGAAAGGGGACAGGCTGGAAGCAATCAGCCCCAGCATTTT. The V and J genes are TRBV24-1 and TRBJ1-5; 8 bases are a match to TRBD1. The V gene's germline CDR1 is KGHDR and CDR2 SFDVKD. V lost 11 bases, J lost 1 base, and 15 bases stayed unmatched. CDR3 size: 17 residues.

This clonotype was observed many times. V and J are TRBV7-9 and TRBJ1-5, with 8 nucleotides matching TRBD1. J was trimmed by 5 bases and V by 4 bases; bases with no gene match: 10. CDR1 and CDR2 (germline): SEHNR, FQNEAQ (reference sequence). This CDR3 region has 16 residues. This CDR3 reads CASSSMTGEFHQPQHF. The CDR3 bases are TGTGCCAGCAGCTCGATGACAGGGGAGTTCCATCAGCCCCAGCATTTT.

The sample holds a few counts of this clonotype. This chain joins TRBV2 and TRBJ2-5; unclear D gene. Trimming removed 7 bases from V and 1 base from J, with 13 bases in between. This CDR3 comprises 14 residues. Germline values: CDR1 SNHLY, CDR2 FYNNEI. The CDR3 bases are TGTGCCAGCACGCAAAATGAAATCCAAGAGACCCAGTACTTC. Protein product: CASTQNEIQETQYF.

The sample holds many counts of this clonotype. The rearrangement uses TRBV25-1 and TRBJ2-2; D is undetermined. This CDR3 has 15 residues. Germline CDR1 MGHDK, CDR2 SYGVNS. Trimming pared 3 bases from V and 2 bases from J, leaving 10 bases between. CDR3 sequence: CASSDPTVNTGELFF. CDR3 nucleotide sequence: TGTGCCAGCAGTGACCCGACTGTTAACACCGGGGAGCTGTTTTTT.

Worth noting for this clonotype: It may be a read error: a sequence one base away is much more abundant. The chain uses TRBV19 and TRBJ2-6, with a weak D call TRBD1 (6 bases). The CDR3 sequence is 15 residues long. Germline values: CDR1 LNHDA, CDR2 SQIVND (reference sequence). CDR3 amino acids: CAGSMGASGANVLTF. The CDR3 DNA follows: TGTGCCGGTAGTATGGGGGCGTCTGGGGCCAACGTCCTGACTTTC.

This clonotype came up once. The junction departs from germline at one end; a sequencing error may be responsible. The CDR3 DNA is TGTGCCAGCAGCCCCATTTATAATGAAAAACTGCTTTTT. Encoded protein: CASSPIYNEKLLF. The chain has TRBV7-2 and TRBJ1-4; D gene unclear. Looked up from germline, CDR1 is SGHTA and CDR2 is FQGNSA. This CDR3 has 13 residues.

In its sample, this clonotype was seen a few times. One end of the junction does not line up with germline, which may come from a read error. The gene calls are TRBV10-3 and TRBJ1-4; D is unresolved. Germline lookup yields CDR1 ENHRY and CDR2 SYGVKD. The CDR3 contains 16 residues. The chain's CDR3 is CASSEAGSQRWEKLFF. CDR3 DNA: TGTGCCAGCAGTGAAGCGGGAAGTCAACGATGGGAAAAACTGTTTTTT.

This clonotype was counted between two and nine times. The CDR3 DNA is TGTGCCAGCTCACCACCGGACAGGCTCGGCTACACCTTC. Protein sequence: CASSPPDRLGYTF. V gene TRBV19 combines with J gene TRBJ1-2, with 7 bases identical to TRBD1. CDR1 is LNHDA and CDR2 is SQIVND in the germline V gene (reference sequence). This CDR3 region has 13 residues. The J segment lost 8 bases and the V segment lost 9 bases, leaving 12 bases of the junction unmatched.

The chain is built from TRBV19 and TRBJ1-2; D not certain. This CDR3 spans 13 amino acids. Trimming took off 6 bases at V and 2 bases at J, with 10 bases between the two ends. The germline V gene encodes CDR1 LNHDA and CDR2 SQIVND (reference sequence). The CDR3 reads CASSPPENYGYTF. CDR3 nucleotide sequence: TGTGCCAGTAGCCCCCCGGAGAACTATGGCTACACCTTC. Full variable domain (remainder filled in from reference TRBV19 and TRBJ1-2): DGGITQSPKYLFRKEGQNVTLSCEQNLNHDAMYWYRQDPGQGLRLIYYSQIVNDFQKGDIAEGYSVSREKKESFPLTVTSAQKNPTAFYLCASSPPENYGYTFGSGTRLTVV.

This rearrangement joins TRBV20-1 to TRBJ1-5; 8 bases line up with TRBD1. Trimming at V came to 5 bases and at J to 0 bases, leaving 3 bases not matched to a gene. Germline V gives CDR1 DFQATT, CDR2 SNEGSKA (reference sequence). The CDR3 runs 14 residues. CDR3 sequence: CSAGGQDSNQPQHF. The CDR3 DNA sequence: TGCAGTGCTGGGGGACAGGATAGCAATCAGCCCCAGCATTTT.

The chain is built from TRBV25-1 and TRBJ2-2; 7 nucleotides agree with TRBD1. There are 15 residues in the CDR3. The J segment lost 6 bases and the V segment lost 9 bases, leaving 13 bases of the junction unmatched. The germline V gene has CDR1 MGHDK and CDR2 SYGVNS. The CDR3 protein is CASRTGTGAAGELFF. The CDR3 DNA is TGTGCCAGTAGGACAGGAACAGGGGCGGCCGGGGAGCTGTTTTTT.

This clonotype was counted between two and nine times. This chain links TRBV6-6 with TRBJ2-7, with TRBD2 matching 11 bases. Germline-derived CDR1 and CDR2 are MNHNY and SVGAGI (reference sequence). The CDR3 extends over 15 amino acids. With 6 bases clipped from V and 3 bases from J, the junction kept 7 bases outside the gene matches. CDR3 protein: CASRSDLAGGYEQYF. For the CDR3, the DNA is TGTGCCAGCAGATCCGATCTAGCGGGAGGCTACGAGCAGTACTTC.

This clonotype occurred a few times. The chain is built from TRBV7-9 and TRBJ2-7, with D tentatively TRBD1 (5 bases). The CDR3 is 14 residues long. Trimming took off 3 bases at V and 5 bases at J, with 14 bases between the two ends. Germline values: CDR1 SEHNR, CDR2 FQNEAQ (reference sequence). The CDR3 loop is CASSFGVGRDEQYF. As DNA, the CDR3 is TGTGCCAGCAGCTTTGGGGTGGGGCGCGACGAGCAGTACTTC.

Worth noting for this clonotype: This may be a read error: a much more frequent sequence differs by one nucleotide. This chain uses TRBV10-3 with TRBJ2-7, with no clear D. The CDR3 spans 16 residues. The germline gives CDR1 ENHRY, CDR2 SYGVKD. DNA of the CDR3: TGTGCCAACAGTGAGTCTGTCGGTGGGTTAGACTACGAGCAGTACTTC. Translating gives CANSESVGGLDYEQYF.

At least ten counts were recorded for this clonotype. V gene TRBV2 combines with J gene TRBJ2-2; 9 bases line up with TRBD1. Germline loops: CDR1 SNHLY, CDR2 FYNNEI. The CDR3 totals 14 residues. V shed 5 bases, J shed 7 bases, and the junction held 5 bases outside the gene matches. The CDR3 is CASSPGQGVGELFF. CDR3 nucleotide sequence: TGTGCCAGCAGTCCGGGACAGGGTGTCGGGGAGCTGTTTTTT.

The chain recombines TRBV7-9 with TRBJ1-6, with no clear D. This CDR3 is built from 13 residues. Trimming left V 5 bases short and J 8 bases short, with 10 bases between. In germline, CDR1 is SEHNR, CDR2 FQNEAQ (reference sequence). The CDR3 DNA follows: TGTGCCAGCAGCGTTTATGGAGATTCACCCCTCCACTTT. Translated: CASSVYGDSPLHF.

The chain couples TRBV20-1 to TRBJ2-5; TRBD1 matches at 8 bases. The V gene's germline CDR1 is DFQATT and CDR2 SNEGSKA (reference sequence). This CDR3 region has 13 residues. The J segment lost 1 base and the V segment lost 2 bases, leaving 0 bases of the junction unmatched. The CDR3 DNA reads TGCAGTGCTAGACAGGGGGCCCAAGAGACCCAGTACTTC. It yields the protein CSARQGAQETQYF.

CDR3 in DNA: TGTGCCAGCAGCTCTATGACCGGCGAAAAACTGTTTTTT. Translating it yields CASSSMTGEKLFF. This chain links TRBV7-2 with TRBJ1-4; the D is unclear. Looked up from germline, CDR1 is SGHTA and CDR2 is FQGNSA. The V gene lost 4 bases and the J gene lost 8 bases, with 11 bases spanning the gap. The CDR3 contains 13 residues.